This T cell receptor beta chain was identified in a study of pediatric ulcerative colitis (dated by TCRdb to about 2019). About the investigation overall: Of the ulcerative colitis patients, about 7 had pancolitis and two had left-sided colitis, and histology in every patient was consistent with ulcerative colitis. Nine newly diagnosed, treatment-naive pediatric ulcerative colitis patients and a few non-IBD control children each provided paired blood and rectal samples. By Pediatric Ulcerative Colitis Activity Index, two patients had mild disease, four had moderate disease and three had acute severe colitis. General study outcomes and caveats: Two rectal CDR3 clonotypes were present in all ulcerative colitis patients and in none of the controls. The healthy control group was small, consisting of only four individuals. For technical reasons, substantially fewer templates were yielded by the blood samples of two patients, and these blood samples were excluded from blood-rectal overlap analysis. Blood-derived T cells may have been included in rectal pinch biopsies, especially in patients with overt colitis. Autologous blood-rectal clonal overlap was significantly higher in ulcerative colitis patients than in controls, suggesting increased T cell trafficking to inflamed tissue. Repertoires were derived from total lymphocyte DNA, so rare subsets such as regulatory T cells may have patterns not reflected. Rectal repertoire features separated controls, mild-moderate and acute severe colitis patients; acute severe colitis showed reduced rectal diversity due to clonal expansions.

Note on this clone: The specificity of this receptor is unknown. No quality values exist for individual bases; no much larger clone is one base distant.

One to two pinch biopsies were taken from the rectum for research during colonoscopy. Before the diagnostic colonoscopy, none of the ulcerative colitis patients had been given immunosuppressive medication. Before DNA isolation, rectal biopsies were subjected to proteinase K digestion. The Wizard kit (Promega) was used to extract genomic DNA from the blood and intestinal samples. From cysteine to phenylalanine, the CDR3 is 15 amino acids long. Just the 45-base CDR3 DNA is kept, in frame starting at base 1. According to the germline V gene, CDR1 reads MGHRA and CDR2 reads YSYEKL. The V end gives up 5 bases and the J end 5 bases, leaving 4 bases in the junction not matched to a gene. Through the immunoSEQ TRB Survey service, multiplex V and J primers were used to amplify rearranged CDR3 beta regions from genomic DNA. To keep depth equal across samples, survey-level sequencing depth of up to 500,000 reads per sample was applied. The libraries were purified, combined into pools and sequenced with Illumina technology. The authors' analysis ran thus. Productive clonality, sample overlap, pairwise scatters, CDR3 beta length, V/D/J gene usage and productiveness were assessed with immunoSEQ online tools. Calculated diversity was defined as the number of unique rearrangements divided by total templates, multiplied by 100, and Shannon and Simpson indices were computed as well. Z-score normalized data were analyzed by principal component analysis with the R prcomp function and the ggbiplot package. Morisita's index was used to quantify blood-rectal clonal overlap within each subject. TCRdb obtained this table from immuneACCESS and retained in-frame rearrangements with V and J assigned. These tables miss some clones; where compared with another copy, unresolved V genes account for less than half of the shortfall, and the remainder is unexplained. The V and J calls and clone size are taken from that table; D and trimming were inferred from the DNA. The sample contains 30,000 to 35,000 clones, about 81% of them found a single time. Approximately 1% of the sample is in the top ten clones.

The receptor was isolated from a boy aged 10-17 years with mild ulcerative colitis. The chain couples TRBV4-1 to TRBJ2-2, and 11 bases in between align with TRBD1. The sequenced sample consisted of gut tissue. The CDR3 reads CASSTGTGGTGELFF. The DNA reads as follows: TGCGCCAGCAGCACCGGGACAGGGGGAACCGGGGAGCTGTTTTTT.